The rows below give T cell receptor beta chains drawn from one sample of a study of regulatory T cells in long-lasting Graves disease. MiXCR, applied by TCRdb to the multiplex PCR reads, yields one record per CDR3 protein. The sample includes 390,000 or so distinct CDR3 sequences, approximately 23% of them seen just once. The sample here was peripheral blood mononuclear cells (PBMCs), taken when the disease was refractory, from a patient treated with antithyroid drugs. The origin of the receptors is a woman aged 40 to 49 with Graves disease. CDR3s include the opening cysteine and the closing phenylalanine or tryptophan. D genes are given only for firm matches. Rows may omit the clone size; those that give it use once, few, many or a size class.

>-|TRBV27|TRBJ2-2|few
CARQPSGGELFF
TGTGCCAGACAGCCGTCCGGCGGGGAGCTGTTTTTT
>TRBD1|TRBV19|TRBJ1-6|few
CASRTGGVESPLHF
TGTGCCAGTAGGACAGGGGGCGTCGAATCACCCCTCCACTTT
>-|TRBV20-1|TRBJ1-5|-
CSASQVDRVNQPQHF
TGCAGTGCTAGCCAAGTGGACAGAGTTAATCAGCCCCAGCATTTT
>-|TRBV15|TRBJ1-5|-
CATSSFWGQPQHF
TGTGCCACCAGCAGTTTCTGGGGTCAGCCCCAGCATTTT
>TRBD2|TRBV11-2|TRBJ2-1|-
CASSPLSSGIYNEQFF
TGTGCCAGCAGCCCCCTTTCTAGCGGGATCTACAATGAGCAGTTCTTC
>TRBD2|TRBV10-3|TRBJ2-4|many
CAISESFAGGPSGNIQYF
TGTGCCATCAGTGAGTCTTTTGCGGGAGGGCCCTCAGGAAACATTCAGTACTTC
>TRBD2|TRBV28|TRBJ2-5|many
CASSFLLAGKQETQYF
TGTGCCAGCAGTTTCCTACTAGCGGGTAAACAAGAGACCCAGTACTTC
>-|TRBV7-9|TRBJ2-7|-
CASSFTYSYEQYF
TGTGCCAGCAGCTTCACTTACTCCTACGAGCAGTACTTC
>-|TRBV20-1|TRBJ2-1|-
CSAIPRGRAAYNEQFF
TGCAGTGCTATTCCCCGGGGTAGGGCCGCCTACAATGAGCAGTTCTTC
>-|TRBV7-9|TRBJ2-2|-
CASSFVGALELFF
TGTGCCAGCAGCTTCGTTGGGGCCTTAGAGCTGTTTTTT
>-|TRBV6-5|TRBJ2-2|-
CASRYRDWGRYGELFF
TGTGCCAGCAGGTACCGGGACTGGGGTCGCTACGGGGAGCTGTTTTTT
>-|TRBV20-1|TRBJ1-1|many
CSARSGTSAFF
TGCAGTGCTAGAAGCGGGACCTCGGCTTTCTTT
>TRBD1|TRBV2|TRBJ2-1|many
CASEQGAGVQFF
TGTGCCAGTGAACAGGGGGCTGGTGTGCAGTTCTTC
>-|TRBV7-8|TRBJ1-6|-
CASSYHYTDSSYNSPLHF
TGTGCCAGCAGCTACCACTACACTGATAGCTCCTATAATTCACCCCTCCACTTT
>-|TRBV2|TRBJ2-3|-
CAIFPGHRKNTDTQYF
TGTGCCATCTTCCCGGGACACCGAAAGAACACAGATACGCAGTATTTT
>-|TRBV2|TRBJ1-6|many
CASSAGPFRVPINSPLHF
TGTGCCAGCAGTGCGGGACCTTTCCGTGTTCCCATCAATTCACCCCTCCACTTT
>TRBD2|TRBV2|TRBJ2-3|-
CAIGLAATPVDTQYF
TGTGCCATAGGACTAGCGGCGACCCCCGTAGATACGCAGTATTTT
>TRBD2|TRBV5-1|TRBJ2-7|-
CASSWVGTSDYEQYF
TGCGCCAGCAGCTGGGTTGGGACTAGCGATTACGAGCAGTACTTC
>TRBD2|TRBV7-9|TRBJ2-7|-
CASSGTSREQYF
TGTGCCAGCAGCGGGACTAGCCGAGAGCAGTACTTC
>-|TRBV20-1|TRBJ2-7|many
CSAGAEYEQYF
TGCAGTGCTGGCGCCGAATACGAGCAGTACTTC
>-|TRBV11-2|TRBJ2-1|-
CASSFQYQQFF
TGTGCCAGCAGCTTTCAGTATCAGCAGTTCTTC
>TRBD1|TRBV6-1|TRBJ1-2|many
CASRTLGQGSFYGYTF
TGTGCCAGCAGAACCTTGGGACAGGGTTCTTTCTATGGCTACACCTTC
>TRBD1|TRBV20-1|TRBJ1-1|few
CSARDSDRGTEAFF
TGCAGTGCTAGAGATTCCGACAGGGGGACTGAAGCTTTCTTT
>-|TRBV20-1|TRBJ1-1|few
CSARDPRGEDEAFF
TGCAGTGCTAGAGATCCTAGGGGAGAGGATGAAGCTTTCTTT
>TRBD2|TRBV2|TRBJ2-2|few
CASSTGLARVDTGELFF
TGTGCCAGCAGTACCGGACTAGCGCGAGTGGACACCGGGGAGCTGTTTTTT
>-|TRBV6-1|TRBJ2-3|-
CASRELGGVTDTQYF
TGTGCCAGCAGGGAGCTAGGGGGGGTCACAGATACGCAGTATTTT
>-|TRBV2|TRBJ1-3|few
CASIYSGNTIYF
TGTGCCAGCATATACTCTGGAAACACCATATATTTT
>-|TRBV30|TRBJ2-7|-
CAWSPTLILVEQYF
TGTGCCTGGAGCCCAACTCTGATCTTAGTCGAGCAGTACTTC
>TRBD1|TRBV11-2|TRBJ1-1|many
CASSLGVIGTGVNTEAFF
TGTGCCAGCAGCTTAGGGGTCATAGGGACAGGGGTGAACACTGAAGCTTTCTTT
>-|TRBV19|TRBJ2-7|few
CASSIAPSNHYEQYF
TGTGCCAGTAGTATTGCACCCTCAAACCACTACGAGCAGTACTTC
>-|TRBV4-1|TRBJ1-1|-
CASSQEGNTGRTEAFF
TGCGCCAGCAGCCAAGAGGGGAACACAGGGAGGACTGAAGCTTTCTTT
>TRBD2|TRBV5-1|TRBJ2-7|many
CASRSGTSRAYEQYF
TGCGCCAGCAGAAGCGGGACCTCCCGGGCCTACGAGCAGTACTTC
>-|TRBV19|TRBJ1-5|-
CASSIDLGPLNQPQHF
TGTGCCAGTAGTATAGATTTAGGACCGCTCAATCAGCCCCAGCATTTT
>-|TRBV5-1|TRBJ2-2|-
CASSLFNTGELFF
TGCGCCAGCAGCTTATTTAACACCGGGGAGCTGTTTTTT
>TRBD2|TRBV6-6|TRBJ2-7|many
CASSYSAGGRSYEQYF
TGTGCCAGCAGTTACTCGGCGGGAGGAAGATCCTACGAGCAGTACTTC
>-|TRBV12-3/TRBV12-4|TRBJ2-2|few
CASSLVELAGELFF
TGTGCCAGCAGTTTGGTCGAGTTAGCCGGGGAGCTGTTTTTT
>TRBD2|TRBV20-1|TRBJ2-2|few
CSARKRWELAGVRTGELFF
TGCAGTGCTAGGAAGCGTTGGGAACTAGCGGGAGTTCGCACCGGGGAGCTGTTTTTT
>TRBD1|TRBV29-1|TRBJ2-2|-
CSVEGQGALNTGELFF
TGCAGCGTTGAAGGGCAGGGGGCTCTGAACACCGGGGAGCTGTTTTTT
>-|TRBV7-6|TRBJ2-7|-
CASSDAVGDEQYF
TGTGCCAGCAGCGACGCAGTAGGCGACGAGCAGTACTTC
>-|TRBV28|TRBJ2-7|many
CASSPERVYEQYF
TGTGCCAGCAGCCCAGAGAGGGTCTACGAGCAGTACTTC
>-|TRBV10-3|TRBJ2-5|-
CAISQISVETQYF
TGTGCCATCAGTCAAATTAGCGTCGAGACCCAGTACTTC
>-|TRBV29-1|TRBJ1-1|many
CSVVEGITEAFF
TGCAGCGTTGTGGAAGGGATCACTGAAGCTTTCTTT
>TRBD1|TRBV27|TRBJ1-2|many
CASSGQGNYGYTF
TGTGCCAGCAGCGGACAGGGAAACTATGGCTACACCTTC
>-|TRBV5-4|TRBJ2-5|-
CASSLRVLETQYF
TGTGCCAGCAGCCTACGGGTGCTAGAGACCCAGTACTTC
>TRBD1|TRBV5-8|TRBJ1-4|-
CASSLRTGPGGEKLFF
TGTGCCAGCAGCTTGAGGACAGGTCCGGGGGGTGAAAAACTGTTTTTT
>-|TRBV2|TRBJ1-5|many
CASSENRASNQPQHF
TGTGCCAGCAGTGAGAATCGAGCTAGCAATCAGCCCCAGCATTTT
>-|TRBV3-1|TRBJ1-4|few
CASSQDLAATNEKLFF
TGTGCCAGCAGCCAAGATTTGGCAGCAACTAATGAAAAACTGTTTTTT
>-|TRBV3-1|TRBJ1-4|-
CASSQEGDRSSEKLFF
TGTGCCAGCAGCCAAGAGGGAGACAGGAGCAGCGAAAAACTGTTTTTT
>-|TRBV5-8|TRBJ2-4|-
CASSFGLFNKNIQYF
TGTGCCAGCAGCTTTGGGCTGTTTAACAAAAACATTCAGTACTTC
>-|TRBV19|TRBJ1-6|-
CASSTDFGDSPLHF
TGTGCCAGTAGTACCGATTTCGGGGATTCACCCCTCCACTTT
>-|TRBV20-1|TRBJ1-1|few
CSARKGKGTEAFF
TGCAGTGCTAGAAAGGGCAAAGGGACTGAAGCTTTCTTT
>-|TRBV28|TRBJ1-1|many
CASRNTNTEAFF
TGTGCCAGCCGAAACACGAACACTGAAGCTTTCTTT
>TRBD1|TRBV20-1|TRBJ1-3|-
CSARDLTGQGAQDTIYF
TGCAGTGCTAGAGATTTGACCGGACAGGGGGCGCAGGACACCATATATTTT
>-|TRBV28|TRBJ1-4|many
CASTNQQDRISSTF
TGTGCCAGCACAAATCAACAGGACAGAATAAGTTCTACCTTT
>TRBD1|TRBV7-9|TRBJ1-1|-
CASSFPQTGLNTEAFF
TGTGCCAGCAGCTTCCCCCAGACAGGGTTAAACACTGAAGCTTTCTTT
>TRBD2|TRBV9|TRBJ2-4|-
CASSVEASGAKNIQYF
TGTGCCAGCAGCGTAGAGGCTAGCGGGGCCAAAAACATTCAGTACTTC
>TRBD2|TRBV12-3/TRBV12-4|TRBJ2-1|many
CASRPGLAGGPEQFF
TGTGCCAGCAGGCCGGGACTAGCGGGAGGCCCCGAGCAGTTCTTC
>-|TRBV12-3/TRBV12-4|TRBJ2-2|many
CASSPSIQNTGELFF
TGTGCCAGCAGTCCTTCGATTCAAAACACCGGGGAGCTGTTTTTT
>TRBD1|TRBV11-1|TRBJ2-7|few
CASSDRGGYEQYF
TGTGCCAGCAGCGACAGGGGCGGGTACGAGCAGTACTTC